Sequencing of this T cell receptor (beta chain) was carried out in a study of vaccination and CD4 T cells after COVID-19. At the level of the study: The authors sampled a few convalescent patients on day 14 and on days 161 to 241 post-vaccination.

Sequencing of DNA taken from cultured CD4+ T cells relied on the Oncomine TCR Beta short-read assay. Cultures of CD4+ T cells served as the source for extracting genomic DNA. One entry per CDR3 protein, called by TCRdb with MiXCR from the PCR reads. The data contain 15,000 to 20,000 distinct CDR3 sequences, around 50% of them singletons. Time point described: late sampling 161 to 241 days after vaccination in a few convalescent patients. The sample's treatment: roughly nine-day PBMC culture with coronavirus spike peptide pools or control peptides (ViraFEST assay). ViraFEST used peptide pools to expand antigen-specific T cells and subsequently sequenced their TCRs. In the case of this clonotype: Its target is not known.

CDR1 and CDR2 from the germline V gene are MNHNS and SASEGT. The CDR3 runs to 13 residues. V lost 10 bases, J lost 4 bases, and 2 bases stayed unmatched. The gene calls are TRBV6-1 and TRBJ2-5; 14 nucleotides match TRBD2. This receptor was taken from a human donor who had recovered from COVID-19. This sample comprised CD4+ T cells from blood, cultured in vitro, obtained about 7 months after SARS-CoV-2 vaccination. CDR3 bases: TGTGCCATCGGGACTAGCGGGGGAGAGACCCAGTACTTC. Residues: CAIGTSGGETQYF.